The entry below describes one TCR beta chain. The source of the sample is a study of PD-L1 blockade in urothelial cancer. On the study more broadly: Atezolizumab therapy began for patients in the mid-2010s, dosed at 1,200 mg intravenously every 3 weeks. Patients had been given 0 to 3 earlier chemotherapy regimens.

Produced via immunoSEQ multiplex PCR; TCRdb's table is partial and in-frame only. The sample shows about 46,000 clones, 70% to 85% of them seen only once. Specified time point: peripheral blood 6 weeks after treatment start. Patients had urothelial carcinoma that was locally advanced or metastatic. The CDR3 contains 17 residues. Trimming cost V 0 bases and J 3 bases; bases outside gene matches: 9. Germline CDR1 MGHRA, CDR2 YSYEKL. V is TRBV4-1 and J is TRBJ2-3, with 7 bases fitting TRBD2. The sequencing used PBMCs, collected around atezolizumab (anti-PD-L1) treatment. The TCR sequence derives from a man in his fifties with urothelial cancer. Here the CDR3 DNA reads TGCGCCAGCAGCCAAGACCCGACTAGCCAGTGGACAGATACGCAGTATTTT. Translated, it gives CASSQDPTSQWTDTQYF.